One sample yielded the 15 T cell receptor beta chains listed below, sequenced in a study of patients and donors after allogeneic stem cell transplantation. MiXCR, run by TCRdb on the RT-PCR reads, gives a single entry per CDR3 protein. The sample lists around 30,000 distinct CDR3 sequences, roughly 8% seen once, with 45% to 60% in the top ten. The sequenced sample was blood, either unsorted or a sorted T cell fraction (not recorded which). The source of these receptors is a human donor who was either an allogeneic HSCT recipient or a stem cell or donor lymphocyte infusion donor (not recorded which). It is not recorded whose cells these are; they may come from a transplant donor.

V usage is TRBV12-3 or TRBV12-4 and J usage is TRBJ2-3; D unresolved. Trimming shortened V by 10 bases and J by 3 bases, and 11 bases separated the two germline ends. CDR3 length: 12 residues. The CDR3 region is CATRLSTDTQYF. In nucleotides, the CDR3 is TGTGCCACAAGGCTGTCAACAGATACGCAGTATTTT.

In its sample, this clonotype was seen a few times. V is TRBV29-1 and J is TRBJ1-6; 7 bases fit TRBD1. V lost 5 bases and J lost 8; bases outside the gene matches: 6. This CDR3 contains 13 residues. The germline CDR1 and CDR2 sequences are SQVTM and ANQGSEA. CDR3 DNA sequence: TGCAGCGTTCGGGACAGCGAGTATTCACCCCTCCACTTT. Residues: CSVRDSEYSPLHF.

This clonotype has ten or more counts. V is TRBV28 and J is TRBJ1-4; D is uncertain. Germline V gene data show CDR1 as MDHEN and CDR2 as SYDVKM. V lost 8 bases to trimming and J lost 7 bases, with 17 bases between them. The CDR3 totals 14 residues. The CDR3 bases are TGTGCCAGCGGAAGGAGGGCCTTGGGTGAAAAACTGTTTTTT. This codes for CASGRRALGEKLFF.

This clonotype occurred many times. The gene calls are TRBV11-1 and TRBJ2-5, with TRBD2 as a possible D gene (5 bases). The CDR3 is 18 residues long. V lost 1 base, J lost 1 base, and 19 bases lay in between. Germline lookup yields CDR1 SGHAT and CDR2 FQDESV (reference sequence). This CDR3 is CASSLEFQDSGIQETQYF. The CDR3 region has the DNA TGTGCCAGCAGCTTAGAATTTCAGGATTCGGGAATCCAAGAGACCCAGTACTTC.

The V and J genes are TRBV5-1 and TRBJ2-5; perhaps TRBD1 as D (6 bases). Between the trimmed V and J ends, which lost 4 bases and 1 base, there was a span of 11 bases. Germline V lookup: CDR1 SGHRS, CDR2 YFSETQ. The CDR3 length is 14 residues. Here the CDR3 DNA reads TGCGCCAGCAGCAAGCCGGACAGCCAAGAGACCCAGTACTTC. Encoded protein: CASSKPDSQETQYF.

The V call is TRBV20-1, the J call TRBJ1-4, with 9 nucleotides matching TRBD1. CDR1 and CDR2 from the germline V gene are DFQATT and SNEGSKA (reference sequence). This CDR3 has 12 residues. The J segment lost 10 bases and the V segment lost 6 bases, leaving 6 bases of the junction unmatched. CDR3 DNA: TGCAGTGCGATGGGGACAGGGACAAAACTGTTTTTT. Translating gives CSAMGTGTKLFF.

This clonotype was counted between two and nine times. The DNA of the CDR3 is TGTGCCAGCAGCATCCGCGAAGAGACCCAGTACTTC. It encodes CASSIREETQYF. This chain links TRBV11-3 with TRBJ2-5; no firm D call. Germline V gives CDR1 SGHNT, CDR2 YENEEA. V lost 5 bases to trimming and J lost 3 bases, with 7 bases between them. This CDR3 region has 12 residues. The variable domain in full, completed from reference TRBV11-3 and TRBJ2-5, reads EAGVVQSPRYKIIEKKQPVAFWCNPISGHNTLYWYLQNLGQGPELLIRYENEEAVDDSQLPKDRFSAERLKGVDSTLKIQPAELGDSAVYLCASSIREETQYFGPGTRLLVL.

This clonotype was picked up many times. The rearrangement uses TRBV20-1 and TRBJ2-3; possible D gene TRBD1, 6 bases. Trimming pared 6 bases from V and 4 bases from J, leaving 23 bases between. CDR1 and CDR2 from the germline V gene are DFQATT and SNEGSKA (reference sequence). The CDR3 spans 16 residues. The CDR3 DNA reads TGCAGTGCCGCGAGAGGGAGTAGATGGGGGCCAGATACGCAGTATTTT. It yields the protein CSAARGSRWGPDTQYF.

This clonotype came up a few times. The chain carries TRBV27 and TRBJ2-6; tentatively, D is TRBD1 (5 bases). This CDR3 contains 20 residues. The V and J ends lost 5 bases and 2 bases respectively, with 25 bases between them. Germline V gene lookup returns CDR1 MNHEY and CDR2 SMNVEV (reference sequence). The CDR3 protein is CASSLTPPGWGQAGANVLTF. In DNA, the CDR3 is TGTGCCAGCAGTCTCACCCCCCCCGGGTGGGGCCAGGCTGGGGCCAACGTCCTGACTTTC.

The rearrangement uses TRBV15 and TRBJ2-7; no clear D. Per the germline V gene, CDR1 is LNHNV and CDR2 is YYDKDF (reference sequence). This CDR3 is 14 amino acids long. V gave up 1 base and J gave up 4 bases, with 11 bases separating them. The CDR3 region has the DNA TGTGCCACCAGCAGAGGGCCTAGAGTTTACGAGCAGTACTTC. Translating it yields CATSRGPRVYEQYF. Together with reference TRBV15 and TRBJ2-7, the CDR3 gives the full variable domain: DAMVIQNPRYQVTQFGKPVTLSCSQTLNHNVMYWYQQKSSQAPKLLFHYYDKDFNNEADTPDNFQSRRPNTSFCFLDIRSPGLGDTAMYLCATSRGPRVYEQYFGPGTRLTVT.

This clonotype was counted a few times. The V gene is TRBV7-9, the J gene TRBJ1-5, with D possibly being TRBD1 (5 bases). The CDR3 loop spans 16 amino acids. Germline CDR1 is SEHNR and CDR2 is FQNEAQ (reference sequence). Trimming removed 1 base at V and 0 bases at J, with 10 bases between. The CDR3 sequence: CASSLGQPYSNQPQHF. The CDR3 DNA is TGTGCCAGCAGCTTAGGACAGCCCTATAGCAATCAGCCCCAGCATTTT.

There are many counts of this clonotype. V usage is TRBV5-1 and J usage is TRBJ2-3; D is ambiguous. Trimming removed 1 base at V and 2 bases at J, with 8 bases between. The CDR3 has 14 residues. Germline CDR1 and CDR2: SGHRS and YFSETQ. The CDR3 bases are TGCGCCAGCAGCTTGACGCCTCTCACAGATACGCAGTATTTT. Its protein is CASSLTPLTDTQYF.

In this sample, this clonotype turned up many times. The chain combines TRBV7-9 with TRBJ1-2, with D unclear. V gave up 7 bases and J gave up 4 bases, with 19 bases separating them. The CDR3 sequence is 15 residues long. Looked up from germline, CDR1 is SEHNR and CDR2 is FQNEAQ (reference sequence). The CDR3 loop reads CASTLSERTSYGYTF. The CDR3 DNA reads as TGTGCCAGCACCCTATCTGAGCGGACGTCCTATGGCTACACCTTC.

The chain has TRBV20-1 and TRBJ2-1; D unresolved. This CDR3 spans 15 amino acids. Germline-derived CDR1 and CDR2 are DFQATT and SNEGSKA (reference sequence). The V end lost 1 base, the J end lost 0 bases, and 10 bases lay between the germline ends. The CDR3 sequence: CSARVSDGSYNEQFF. CDR3 bases: TGCAGTGCTAGAGTGAGCGACGGCTCCTACAATGAGCAGTTCTTC.

This clonotype was seen ten or more times. This chain uses TRBV7-9 with TRBJ2-5; D is undetermined. V gave up 2 bases and J gave up 1 base, with 8 bases separating them. Germline V lookup: CDR1 SEHNR, CDR2 FQNEAQ (reference sequence). The CDR3 has 14 amino acids. This CDR3 is CASSLRSVQETQYF. DNA of the CDR3: TGTGCCAGCAGCTTAAGGAGCGTCCAAGAGACCCAGTACTTC.